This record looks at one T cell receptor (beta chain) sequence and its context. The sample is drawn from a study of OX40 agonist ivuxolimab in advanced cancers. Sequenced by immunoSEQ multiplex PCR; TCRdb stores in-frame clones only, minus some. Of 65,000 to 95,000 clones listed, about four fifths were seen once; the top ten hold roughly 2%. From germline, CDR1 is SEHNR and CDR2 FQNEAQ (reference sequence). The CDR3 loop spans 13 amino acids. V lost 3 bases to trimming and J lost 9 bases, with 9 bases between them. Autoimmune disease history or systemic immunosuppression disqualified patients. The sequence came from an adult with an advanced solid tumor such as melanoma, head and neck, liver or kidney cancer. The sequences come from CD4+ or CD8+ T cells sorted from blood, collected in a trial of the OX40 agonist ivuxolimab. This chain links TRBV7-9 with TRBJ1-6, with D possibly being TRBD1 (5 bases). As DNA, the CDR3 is TGTGCCAGCAGCTTCGGGGGTGGTTCACCCCTCCACTTT. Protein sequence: CASSFGGGSPLHF.